One sample yielded the 9 T cell receptor beta chains listed below, sequenced in a study of technical replicates of blood from a handful of donors. The repertoire was sequenced with immunoSEQ multiplex PCR; TCRdb's copy has only in-frame clones and lacks some. The sample has about 67,000 clones; roughly 98% are singletons. Specimen: T cells isolated from PBMCs. These receptors originate from a human donor in good health.

CDR3 bases: TGTGCCAGCAGCTTAGAGCTGGGGCGGGGGGCGAACACCGGGGAGCTGTTTTTT. Its translation: CASSLELGRGANTGELFF. The V call is TRBV11-2, the J call TRBJ2-2; 8 bases agree with TRBD2. CDR3 size: 18 residues. V dropped 0 bases and J dropped 0; count of bases not matched to a gene: 6. Germline V lookup: CDR1 SGHAT, CDR2 FQNNGV.

The chain's CDR3 is CASSPTEINTEAFF. In DNA form, the CDR3 reads TGTGCCAGCAGCCCTACAGAGATTAACACTGAAGCTTTCTTT. The chain uses TRBV7-7 and TRBJ1-1; no clear D gene. Trimming took off 5 bases at V and 2 bases at J, with 12 bases between the two ends. The length of the CDR3 is 14 residues. CDR1 SSHAT and CDR2 FNYEAQ come from the germline V gene (reference sequence).

This rearrangement joins TRBV5-1 to TRBJ1-1; 10 bases agree with TRBD1. Germline CDR1 and CDR2: SGHRS and YFSETQ. This CDR3 spans 17 amino acids. Losses at the gene ends were 2 bases for V and 4 bases for J; bases not matched to a gene: 11. The CDR3 DNA sequence: TGCGCCAGCAGCTTCGGGACCACCGGGACAGGGGTCACTGAAGCTTTCTTT. Protein sequence: CASSFGTTGTGVTEAFF.

The chain uses TRBV2 and TRBJ1-3; tentative D call: TRBD1 (6 bases). V lost 6 bases and J lost 1, with 10 bases in between. The CDR3 is 14 amino acids. CDR1 SNHLY and CDR2 FYNNEI come from the germline V gene. The CDR3 coding sequence is TGTGCCAGCAGCCAGGACAGTTCTGGAAACACCATATATTTT. Translation: CASSQDSSGNTIYF.

This sequence joins TRBV15 and TRBJ2-5; TRBD1 matches at 8 bases. J was trimmed by 1 base and V by 1 base; bases with no gene match: 2. The length of the CDR3 is 15 residues. CDR1 and CDR2 (germline): LNHNV, YYDKDF (reference sequence). The CDR3 loop is CATSRGTGFQETQYF. The CDR3 DNA reads TGTGCCACCAGCAGAGGGACAGGGTTCCAAGAGACCCAGTACTTC.

This rearrangement joins TRBV5-1 to TRBJ2-1; D might be TRBD1 (6 bases). V lost 0 bases to trimming and J lost 0 bases, with 10 bases between them. Germline V gene data show CDR1 as SGHRS and CDR2 as YFSETQ. This CDR3 region has 16 residues. CDR3 residues: CASSLEGTPSYNEQFF. The CDR3, as DNA: TGCGCCAGCAGCTTGGAGGGGACACCCTCCTACAATGAGCAGTTCTTC.

V is TRBV6-5 and J is TRBJ2-1, with D maybe TRBD2 (5 bases). The CDR3 extends over 15 amino acids. Trimming removed 4 bases at V and 1 base at J, with 11 bases between. From germline, CDR1 is MNHEY and CDR2 SVGAGI. The CDR3 is CASSSTRRSYNEQFF. As DNA, the CDR3 is TGTGCCAGCAGTTCTACTAGAAGGTCCTACAATGAGCAGTTCTTC.

The J gene is TRBJ2-7, the V gene TRBV5-1; the match to TRBD2 covers 9 bases. The J segment lost 2 bases and the V segment lost 3 bases, leaving 3 bases of the junction unmatched. Germline CDR1 and CDR2: SGHRS and YFSETQ. The CDR3 loop spans 14 amino acids. Here the CDR3 DNA reads TGCGCCAGCAGCTCTAGCGGGACAACCTACGAGCAGTACTTC. Encoded protein: CASSSSGTTYEQYF. Full variable domain (rest looked up from reference TRBV5-1 and TRBJ2-7): KAGVTQTPRYLIKTRGQQVTLSCSPISGHRSVSWYQQTPGQGLQFLFEYFSETQRNKGNFPGRFSGRQFSNSRSEMNVSTLELGDSALYLCASSSSGTTYEQYFGPGTRLTVT.

The chain links TRBV10-3 to TRBJ2-1, with TRBD2 identical over 10 bases. The CDR3 is 17 residues long. V lost 8 bases and J lost 2; bases outside the gene matches: 12. Germline V gene data show CDR1 as ENHRY and CDR2 as SYGVKD. This CDR3 is CAISDSGGVGPYNEQFF. CDR3 nucleotide sequence: TGTGCCATCTCGGACAGCGGGGGGGTTGGACCCTACAATGAGCAGTTCTTC.